These 30 T cell receptor beta chains were all obtained from the same sample, sequenced in a study of T cells after yellow fever vaccination. TCRdb used MiXCR to reprocess the 5' RACE reads, holding one entry per CDR3 protein. The top ten hold 20% of the sample, which has 20,000 to 25,000 distinct CDR3 sequences, around 5% seen once. Source: PBMCs, either bulk or a sorted T-cell subset (CD4+, CD8+, memory, or dextramer-sorted; not recorded which), taken roughly 47 days after the first yellow fever vaccination. Receptors originate from a man between 18 and 29 years old who received the YFV17D yellow fever vaccine.

In its sample, this clonotype was seen many times. This rearrangement joins TRBV5-1 to TRBJ1-1, with D perhaps matching TRBD1 (6 bases). CDR3 length: 16 amino acids. In germline, CDR1 is SGHRS, CDR2 YFSETQ. V was shortened by 3 bases and J by 4 bases, with 19 bases between the two germline ends. CDR3 DNA: TGCGCCAGCAGCTCTACTCTACACAGGGTAGGCACTGAAGCTTTCTTT. This encodes CASSSTLHRVGTEAFF. The whole variable domain, remainder taken from reference TRBV5-1 and TRBJ1-1, is KAGVTQTPRYLIKTRGQQVTLSCSPISGHRSVSWYQQTPGQGLQFLFEYFSETQRNKGNFPGRFSGRQFSNSRSEMNVSTLELGDSALYLCASSSTLHRVGTEAFFGQGTRLTVV.

This clonotype was counted ten times or more. The chain employs TRBV6-2 or TRBV6-3 and TRBJ2-1; D perhaps matches TRBD1 (5 bases). V gave up 6 bases and J gave up 5 bases, with 14 bases separating them. The CDR3 is made up of 14 amino acids. Germline loops: CDR1 MNHEY, CDR2 SVGEGT. The CDR3 sequence is CASSPSGHNNEQFF. In nucleotides, the CDR3 is TGTGCCAGCAGCCCTTCCGGACACAACAATGAGCAGTTCTTC.

Comment on this clonotype: One base away lies a much larger clone, so this may be a sequencing read error. The gene calls are TRBV6-1 and TRBJ2-7; maybe TRBD2 (5 bases). Germline V gene data show CDR1 as MNHNS and CDR2 as SASEGT. The CDR3 is made up of 12 amino acids. Trimming pared 6 bases from V and 12 bases from J, leaving 18 bases between. This chain's CDR3 is CASSEGSSSPYF. CDR3 nucleotides: TGTGCCAGCAGCGAGGGAAGCTCTAGTCCGTACTTC.

This clonotype was detected many times. This rearrangement joins TRBV4-3 to TRBJ2-5, with D unclear. Germline CDR1 and CDR2: LGHNA and YSLEER. The CDR3 loop spans 16 amino acids. Trimming stripped 0 bases from V and 4 bases from J, with 15 bases between. Here the CDR3 DNA reads TGCGCCAGCAGCCAAGATCGGGCATGGGGAACAGAGACCCAGTACTTC. Translating gives CASSQDRAWGTETQYF.

With respect to this clonotype: A much bigger clone sits one base away, suggesting this may be a read error. The chain recombines TRBV11-2 with TRBJ2-7; D is unclear. Germline lookup yields CDR1 SGHAT and CDR2 FQNNGV. This CDR3 is built from 16 residues. The CDR3 is CVSSLDQNKASYEQYF. CDR3 nucleotides: TGTGTCAGCAGCTTAGATCAGAATAAGGCAAGCTACGAGCAGTACTTC.

This clonotype was counted many times. The chain combines TRBV4-3 with TRBJ1-2; no clear D. CDR3 length: 13 residues. CDR1 is LGHNA, CDR2 YSLEER, per germline. Trimming took off 1 base at V and 4 bases at J, with 7 bases between the two ends. This CDR3 reads CASSQGVTYGYTF. CDR3 DNA sequence: TGCGCCAGCAGCCAAGGGGTTACCTATGGCTACACCTTC.

Remarks on this clonotype: A much larger clone lies a single base off, so this may be a read error. This chain joins TRBV12-3 or TRBV12-4 and TRBJ2-1; 10 bases are shared with TRBD2. This CDR3 has 16 residues. The DNA of the CDR3 is TGTGCCAGCGATCTACCCGGGGGGACTAGCGCAGATGAGCAGCTCTTC. The encoded protein is CASDLPGGTSADEQLF.

This clonotype has a count of ten or more. This chain joins TRBV28 and TRBJ2-1; 10 nucleotides align to TRBD2. The CDR3 is 15 residues long. Germline assignment: CDR1 MDHEN and CDR2 SYDVKM. V lost 6 bases to trimming and J lost 4 bases; unmatched junction nucleotides: 6. CDR3: CASRLLAGAYNEQFF. In nucleotides, the CDR3 is TGTGCCAGCAGACTGCTAGCGGGGGCTTACAATGAGCAGTTCTTC.

In this sample, this clonotype turned up many times. The V and J genes are TRBV18 and TRBJ2-7, with 10 nucleotides matching TRBD1. Germline CDR1 and CDR2: KGHSH and LQKENI. This CDR3 spans 14 amino acids. The CDR3 region has the DNA TGTGCCAGCTCACCACCTGAATGGGGACAGGGGCTGTGGGTC. It yields the protein CASSPPEWGQGLWV.

This clonotype was detected many times. This sequence joins TRBV5-1 and TRBJ2-2; D might be TRBD1 or TRBD2, each matching 5 bases. V lost 0 bases and J 2 bases, leaving 17 bases between the germline ends. CDR3 length equals 18 residues. Germline CDR1 SGHRS, CDR2 YFSETQ. The chain's CDR3 is CASSLADMGRRNTGELFF. CDR3 nucleotides: TGCGCCAGCAGCTTGGCCGATATGGGACGGAGAAACACCGGGGAGCTGTTTTTT. Variable domain in full (rest from reference TRBV5-1 and TRBJ2-2): KAGVTQTPRYLIKTRGQQVTLSCSPISGHRSVSWYQQTPGQGLQFLFEYFSETQRNKGNFPGRFSGRQFSNSRSEMNVSTLELGDSALYLCASSLADMGRRNTGELFFGEGSRLTVL.

There are many counts of this clonotype. The chain joins TRBV4-1 to TRBJ2-7; D remains unclear. CDR3 length equals 14 residues. Trimming left V 0 bases short and J 2 bases short, with 8 bases between. CDR1 and CDR2 from the germline V gene are MGHRA and YSYEKL. The CDR3 region is CASSQDRRAYEQYF. CDR3 DNA: TGCGCCAGCAGCCAAGATCGACGAGCCTACGAGCAGTACTTC.

This clonotype was seen many times. V usage is TRBV5-1 and J usage is TRBJ2-1; D might be TRBD2 (7 bases). Germline V lookup: CDR1 SGHRS, CDR2 YFSETQ. The CDR3 sequence is 16 residues long. The V and J ends lost 4 bases and 8 bases respectively, with 22 bases between them. The CDR3 nucleotides read TGCGCCAGCAGCCGGGGGGCACTAGCTCAAATGGATGAGCAGTTCTTC. This translates into CASSRGALAQMDEQFF.

This clonotype was observed at least ten times. This chain links TRBV20-1 with TRBJ2-7; a weak D match, TRBD1 (6 bases). Germline CDR1 reads DFQATT; CDR2 reads SNEGSKA (reference sequence). Trimming shortened V by 2 bases and J by 7 bases, and 18 bases separated the two germline ends. The length of the CDR3 is 14 residues. The CDR3 reads CSARTGTARGEQYV. CDR3 in DNA: TGCAGTGCTAGAACAGGGACCGCTCGGGGAGAGCAGTACGTC.

In the case of this clonotype: Since the CDR3 does not end with the conserved phenylalanine or tryptophan, this likely comes from a read error. This chain joins TRBV7-2 and TRBJ2-3, with D perhaps TRBD1 (5 bases). The CDR3 contains 14 residues. The germline V and J ends were trimmed by 5 bases and 6 bases, with 15 bases remaining between them. Looked up from germline, CDR1 is SGHTA and CDR2 is FQGNSA. DNA of the CDR3: TGTGCCAGCAGCACCAAAGGACATCCGGATACGCAGTATTAT. Translation: CASSTKGHPDTQYY.

In this sample, this clonotype turned up many times. V and J are TRBV12-3 or TRBV12-4 and TRBJ2-3, with 9 positions matching TRBD2. The CDR3 spans 16 residues. The trim removed 4 bases at V and 3 bases at J, leaving 8 bases unmatched. The CDR3 DNA reads TGTGCCAGCAGTTGGGTGTTAGCGGGGGTAACAGATACGCAGTATTTT. Protein: CASSWVLAGVTDTQYF.

This clonotype occurred many times. This chain joins TRBV20-1 and TRBJ2-1; possible D gene TRBD2, 6 bases. The CDR3 is 15 residues long. Germline CDR1 is DFQATT and CDR2 is SNEGSKA (reference sequence). The V end was cut by 3 bases, the J end by 4 bases, with 16 bases between. The CDR3 spells CSASIGNSGYNEQFF. CDR3 DNA sequence: TGCAGTGCTAGTATTGGGAATAGCGGATACAATGAGCAGTTCTTC.

The table lists this clonotype with many counts. This chain connects TRBV20-1 to TRBJ2-2, with 8 bases that match TRBD2. V lost 2 bases and J lost 9; bases outside the gene matches: 8. The CDR3 length is 14 residues. The germline V gene has CDR1 DFQATT and CDR2 SNEGSKA (reference sequence). The CDR3 spells CSARPSFSGRELFF. The CDR3 DNA reads TGCAGTGCTAGACCCTCATTTAGCGGGAGGGAGCTGTTTTTT.

The chain links TRBV30 to TRBJ1-4; D unresolved. Germline V gene lookup returns CDR1 GTSNPN and CDR2 SVGIG (reference sequence). The CDR3 is 13 amino acids. Trimming cost V 8 bases and J 0 bases, with 10 bases left between them. The CDR3, as DNA: TGTGCCGGATCATATGCAACTAATGAAAAACTGTTTTTT. It translates to CAGSYATNEKLFF. Complete variable domain (other parts from reference TRBV30 and TRBJ1-4): SQTIHQWPATLVQPVGSPLSLECTVEGTSNPNLYWYRQAAGRGLQLLFYSVGIGQISSEVPQNLSASRPQDRQFILSSKKLLLSDSGFYLCAGSYATNEKLFFGSGTQLSVL.

This clonotype was recorded many times. The genes are TRBV3-1 and TRBJ2-2, with 13 bases lining up with TRBD2. Germline trimming cut 4 bases from V and 0 bases from J; bases unmatched to any gene: 5. The CDR3 is 18 residues long. The germline CDR1 and CDR2 sequences are LGHDT and YNNKEL (reference sequence). The CDR3 DNA reads as TGTGCCAGCAGCCCCGGACTAGCGGGGGTCTCGAACACCGGGGAGCTGTTTTTT. As protein: CASSPGLAGVSNTGELFF.

This clonotype showed up many times. V and J are TRBV29-1 and TRBJ2-6; D possibly corresponds to TRBD2 (6 bases). The germline gives CDR1 SQVTM, CDR2 ANQGSEA. V was pared by 6 bases and J by 0 bases, with 12 bases between. CDR3 length: 15 amino acids. The CDR3 loop is CSVPGLVSGANVLTF. The DNA for the CDR3 is TGCAGCGTGCCGGGACTGGTCTCTGGGGCCAACGTCCTGACTTTC.

This clonotype showed up many times. This chain connects TRBV11-3 to TRBJ2-5, with D unclear. This CDR3 has 14 residues. Germline CDR1 reads SGHNT; CDR2 reads YENEEA. Deletions cut 5 bases from V and 7 bases from J, with 17 bases between. The CDR3 nucleotides read TGTGCCAGCAGCAAAAGGGCTGGGTCGGGGACCCAGTACTTC. It codes for CASSKRAGSGTQYF.

This clonotype has ten or more counts. The CDR3 DNA reads as TGTGCCAGCAGCTCCCGGGAGTTCCCAGATACGCAGTATTTT. It yields the protein CASSSREFPDTQYF. This chain uses TRBV11-2 with TRBJ2-3; a possible D gene is TRBD2 (6 bases). The CDR3 contains 14 residues. Trimming shortened V by 4 bases and J by 4 bases, and 12 bases separated the two germline ends. Germline values: CDR1 SGHAT, CDR2 FQNNGV.

This clonotype turned up a few times. The CDR3 spells CASSQSYSNQPQHF. CDR3 DNA: TGTGCCAGCAGCCAAAGTTATAGCAATCAGCCCCAGCATTTT. This rearrangement joins TRBV14 to TRBJ1-5; no firm D call. The CDR3 has 14 residues. V lost 2 bases to trimming and J lost 0 bases, with 5 bases between them. In germline, CDR1 is SGHDN, CDR2 FVKESK.

Ten or more counts support this clonotype. The chain recombines TRBV7-2 with TRBJ1-5; weak D call: TRBD1 (6 bases). This CDR3 is 16 amino acids long. Germline V lookup: CDR1 SGHTA, CDR2 FQGNSA. Trimming stripped 1 base from V and 6 bases from J, with 16 bases between. The DNA for the CDR3 is TGTGCCAGCAGCTTAGTTGCGGGGGCGCCGGGTCAGCCCCAGCATTTT. Translated: CASSLVAGAPGQPQHF.

This clonotype was seen at least ten times. The chain couples TRBV29-1 to TRBJ2-2; D gene ambiguous. The V end was cut by 1 base, the J end by 4 bases, with 4 bases between. The CDR3 loop spans 12 amino acids. Looked up from germline, CDR1 is SQVTM and CDR2 is ANQGSEA. CDR3 in DNA: TGCAGCGTTGAAGGGGGCACCGGGGAGCTGTTTTTT. It yields the protein CSVEGGTGELFF.

This clonotype came up many times. The J gene is TRBJ2-1, the V gene TRBV4-3; 8 nucleotides align to TRBD1. Germline loops: CDR1 LGHNA, CDR2 YSLEER. This CDR3 region has 18 residues. The V segment lost 2 bases and the J segment 3 bases; nucleotides outside the gene matches: 12. In DNA form, the CDR3 reads TGCGCCAGCAGCCAACCTCTCCCAGGGGGCGGCTACTACAATGAGCAGTTCTTC. Its protein is CASSQPLPGGGYYNEQFF.

This clonotype was observed many times. The chain has TRBV24-1 and TRBJ2-7, with D tentatively TRBD1 (5 bases). V was cut by 6 bases and J by 0 bases, with 17 bases left in between. This CDR3 region has 16 residues. The V gene's germline CDR1 is KGHDR and CDR2 SFDVKD. DNA of the CDR3: TGTGCCACCAGTCCGATCCGCAGGGTAAGCTCCTACGAGCAGTACGTC. Its translation: CATSPIRRVSSYEQYV.

This clonotype was found many times. The chain couples TRBV20-1 to TRBJ2-1; 14 bases map to TRBD2. This CDR3 is 13 amino acids long. Germline V gives CDR1 DFQATT, CDR2 SNEGSKA (reference sequence). V lost 5 bases and J lost 8; bases outside the gene matches: 2. Here the CDR3 reads CSAGLAGGYEQFF. The CDR3 DNA sequence: TGCAGTGCTGGACTAGCGGGGGGCTATGAGCAGTTCTTC.

In this sample, this clonotype turned up many times. The rearrangement links TRBV11-2 to TRBJ1-1; D perhaps matches TRBD1 (5 bases). The length of the CDR3 is 16 residues. The ends were cut back, 5 bases at V and 3 bases at J, with 19 bases in the middle. The germline gives CDR1 SGHAT, CDR2 FQNNGV. The CDR3 bases are TGTGCCAGCAGCCTATCCTCCGGGACGGGGGACACTGAAGCTTTCTTT. Its translation: CASSLSSGTGDTEAFF.

This clonotype has ten or more counts. V gene TRBV7-2 combines with J gene TRBJ2-5; D not resolved. Germline V gives CDR1 SGHTA, CDR2 FQGNSA. This CDR3 has 11 residues. V was trimmed by 2 bases and J by 5 bases, leaving 3 bases between them. CDR3 sequence reads: CASSLTETQYF. CDR3 bases: TGTGCCAGCAGCTTAACGGAGACCCAGTACTTC.